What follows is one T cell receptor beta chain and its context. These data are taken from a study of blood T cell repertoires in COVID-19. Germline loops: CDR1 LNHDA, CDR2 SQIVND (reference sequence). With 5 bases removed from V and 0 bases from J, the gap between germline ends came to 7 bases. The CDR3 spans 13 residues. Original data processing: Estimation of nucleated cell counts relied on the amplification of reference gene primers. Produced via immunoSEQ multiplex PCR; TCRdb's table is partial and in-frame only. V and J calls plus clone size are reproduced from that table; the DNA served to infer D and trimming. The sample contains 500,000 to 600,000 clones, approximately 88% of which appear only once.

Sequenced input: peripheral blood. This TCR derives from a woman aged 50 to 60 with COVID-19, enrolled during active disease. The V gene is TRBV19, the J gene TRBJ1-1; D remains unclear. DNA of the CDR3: TGTGCCAGTAGTTTAGGGCTGAACACTGAAGCTTTCTTT. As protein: CASSLGLNTEAFF. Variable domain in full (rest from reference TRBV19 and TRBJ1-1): DGGITQSPKYLFRKEGQNVTLSCEQNLNHDAMYWYRQDPGQGLRLIYYSQIVNDFQKGDIAEGYSVSREKKESFPLTVTSAQKNPTAFYLCASSLGLNTEAFFGQGTRLTVV.